A selection of T cell receptor beta chains follows, all from one sample in a study of quantifying T cell responses using KT2 cells. A single record per CDR3 protein comes from TCRdb applying MiXCR to the UMI-ligation and nested PCR reads. Found here are 30,000 or so distinct CDR3 sequences, 7.3% of them singletons; the top ten hold about 15%. Source material: PBMCs spiked with cells of the T cell clone KT2. These receptors were collected from a human donor. CDR3s include the opening cysteine and the closing phenylalanine or tryptophan. Each record gives: J gene, D gene, V gene, clone size, CDR3 protein, CDR3 DNA. The D gene is left open where the match is weak. Only part of the rows carry a size: once, few, many, or a class if the clone is expanded.

j_call: TRBJ2-3
d_call: TRBD2
v_call: TRBV11-1
clone_size: many
cdr3_aa: CASSFGGSTHTDTQYF
cdr3_nt: TGTGCCAGCAGCTTCGGGGGGTCGACACACACAGATACGCAGTATTTT

j_call: TRBJ1-2
d_call: .
v_call: TRBV6-6
clone_size: few
cdr3_aa: CASTRQANYGYTF
cdr3_nt: TGTGCCAGCACCCGACAAGCTAACTATGGCTACACCTTC

j_call: TRBJ1-5
d_call: .
v_call: TRBV6-9
clone_size: few
cdr3_aa: CASSYSGQPQHF
cdr3_nt: TGTGCCAGCAGTTATTCCGGTCAGCCCCAGCATTTT

j_call: TRBJ2-1
d_call: .
v_call: TRBV29-1
clone_size: many
cdr3_aa: CSVTNNEQFF
cdr3_nt: TGCAGCGTTACTAACAATGAGCAGTTCTTC

j_call: TRBJ2-5
d_call: TRBD2
v_call: TRBV5-1
clone_size: many
cdr3_aa: CASSSLVRVREILETQYF
cdr3_nt: TGCGCCAGCAGCTCCCTGGTTCGCGTGCGGGAGATCCTGGAGACCCAGTACTTC

j_call: TRBJ2-7
d_call: TRBD1
v_call: TRBV7-6
clone_size: many
cdr3_aa: CASSQTGLEAGRWYEQYF
cdr3_nt: TGTGCCAGCAGCCAGACAGGGTTAGAGGCTGGTCGTTGGTACGAGCAGTACTTC

j_call: TRBJ2-7
d_call: .
v_call: TRBV18
clone_size: many
cdr3_aa: CASSPSVRSYEQYF
cdr3_nt: TGTGCCAGCTCACCATCCGTGCGTTCCTACGAGCAGTACTTC

j_call: TRBJ2-1
d_call: .
v_call: TRBV30
clone_size: few
cdr3_aa: CAWSDGGPYNEQFF
cdr3_nt: TGTGCCTGGAGTGATGGAGGTCCATACAATGAGCAGTTCTTC

j_call: TRBJ2-7
d_call: .
v_call: TRBV11-3
clone_size: many
cdr3_aa: CASSSSSYEQYF
cdr3_nt: TGTGCCAGCAGCTCTAGCTCCTACGAGCAGTACTTC

j_call: TRBJ2-7
d_call: .
v_call: TRBV7-9
clone_size: .
cdr3_aa: CATRGVASYEQYF
cdr3_nt: TGTGCCACCCGAGGTGTAGCTTCCTACGAGCAGTACTTC

j_call: TRBJ1-4
d_call: .
v_call: TRBV9
clone_size: many
cdr3_aa: CASSVDVTIGEKLFF
cdr3_nt: TGTGCCAGCAGCGTAGACGTGACAATTGGCGAAAAACTGTTTTTT

j_call: TRBJ2-7
d_call: .
v_call: TRBV6-5
clone_size: few
cdr3_aa: CASSPGTDLWEQYF
cdr3_nt: TGTGCCAGCAGTCCCGGGACCGACCTCTGGGAGCAGTACTTC

j_call: TRBJ1-2
d_call: .
v_call: TRBV3-1
clone_size: .
cdr3_aa: CASSPYSLSNYGYTF
cdr3_nt: TGTGCCAGCAGCCCATATAGCCTATCTAACTATGGCTACACCTTC

j_call: TRBJ2-1
d_call: .
v_call: TRBV5-1
clone_size: few
cdr3_aa: CASSFQGRDEQFF
cdr3_nt: TGCGCCAGCAGCTTCCAGGGGAGGGATGAGCAGTTCTTC

j_call: TRBJ1-3
d_call: .
v_call: TRBV29-1
clone_size: few
cdr3_aa: CSVTEPTGPGNTIYF
cdr3_nt: TGCAGCGTTACTGAGCCGACGGGACCTGGAAACACCATATATTTT

j_call: TRBJ1-1
d_call: TRBD1
v_call: TRBV6-5
clone_size: many
cdr3_aa: CASSYDRVRAFF
cdr3_nt: TGTGCCAGCAGTTACGACAGGGTGAGGGCTTTCTTT

j_call: TRBJ2-1
d_call: TRBD2
v_call: TRBV12-3/TRBV12-4
clone_size: .
cdr3_aa: CASSLTSGDNEQFF
cdr3_nt: TGTGCCAGCAGTTTGACGAGCGGGGACAATGAGCAGTTCTTC

j_call: TRBJ1-2
d_call: .
v_call: TRBV20-1
clone_size: many
cdr3_aa: CSARVAGGVYGYTF
cdr3_nt: TGCAGTGCTAGAGTCGCAGGTGGGGTCTATGGCTACACCTTC

j_call: TRBJ1-3
d_call: .
v_call: TRBV14
clone_size: many
cdr3_aa: CASSPWGISGNTIYF
cdr3_nt: TGTGCCAGCAGCCCCTGGGGGATCTCTGGAAACACCATATATTTT

j_call: TRBJ2-1
d_call: .
v_call: TRBV29-1
clone_size: .
cdr3_aa: CSVASTLNEQFF
cdr3_nt: TGCAGCGTTGCCAGTACCCTCAATGAGCAGTTCTTC

j_call: TRBJ2-3
d_call: .
v_call: TRBV11-2
clone_size: many
cdr3_aa: CASSLTVSTDTQYF
cdr3_nt: TGTGCCAGCAGCCTGACAGTTAGCACAGATACGCAGTATTTT

j_call: TRBJ2-3
d_call: .
v_call: TRBV4-3
clone_size: .
cdr3_aa: CASSQAGPTDTQYF
cdr3_nt: TGCGCCAGCAGCCAAGCGGGACCCACAGATACGCAGTATTTT

j_call: TRBJ2-1
d_call: .
v_call: TRBV2
clone_size: many
cdr3_aa: CASSENRADYNEQFF
cdr3_nt: TGTGCCAGCAGTGAGAACAGGGCGGACTACAATGAGCAGTTCTTC

j_call: TRBJ2-7
d_call: .
v_call: TRBV7-2
clone_size: few
cdr3_aa: CASSLAQGYQYEQYF
cdr3_nt: TGTGCCAGCAGCTTAGCGCAAGGTTATCAATACGAGCAGTACTTC

j_call: TRBJ1-5
d_call: TRBD1
v_call: TRBV20-1
clone_size: .
cdr3_aa: CSASLGTGGNQPQHF
cdr3_nt: TGCAGTGCCTCTTTGGGGACAGGAGGGAATCAGCCCCAGCATTTT